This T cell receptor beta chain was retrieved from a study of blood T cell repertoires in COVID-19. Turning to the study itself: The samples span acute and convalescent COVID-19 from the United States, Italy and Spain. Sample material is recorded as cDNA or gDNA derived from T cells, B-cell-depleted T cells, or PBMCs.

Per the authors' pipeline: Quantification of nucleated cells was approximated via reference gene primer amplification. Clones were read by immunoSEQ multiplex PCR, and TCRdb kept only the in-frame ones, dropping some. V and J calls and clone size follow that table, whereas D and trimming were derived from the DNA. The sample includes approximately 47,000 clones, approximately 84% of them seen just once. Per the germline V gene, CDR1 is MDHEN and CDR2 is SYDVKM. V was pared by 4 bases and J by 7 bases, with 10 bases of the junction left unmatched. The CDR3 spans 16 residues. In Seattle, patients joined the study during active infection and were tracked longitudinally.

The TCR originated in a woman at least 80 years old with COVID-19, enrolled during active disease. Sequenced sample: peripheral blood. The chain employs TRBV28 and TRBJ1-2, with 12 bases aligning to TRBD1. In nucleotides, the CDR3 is TGTGCCAGCAGTTCACACCCGGGACAGGGGGCTGGTGGCTACACCTTC. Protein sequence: CASSSHPGQGAGGYTF.